Presented here are 9 T cell receptor beta chains from one specimen sequenced in a study of blood T cell repertoires in COVID-19. Some clones are missing from TCRdb's copy, which holds only in-frame ones; the method was immunoSEQ multiplex PCR. The sample shows about 160,000 clones, around four fifths of them seen only once. The material sequenced was peripheral blood. The source is a man in his 70s with acute or convalescent COVID-19.

The count of this clone is one. V usage is TRBV2 and J usage is TRBJ1-4; 9 bases are a match to TRBD1. CDR3 length equals 14 residues. The V gene's germline CDR1 is SNHLY and CDR2 FYNNEI. V was pared by 6 bases and J by 7 bases, with 6 bases of the junction left unmatched. This chain's CDR3 is CASSEGQGGEKLFF. The CDR3 DNA reads as TGTGCCAGCAGCGAGGGACAGGGAGGTGAAAAACTGTTTTTT.

The chain couples TRBV6-2 or TRBV6-3 to TRBJ2-7, with D possibly matching TRBD1 (6 bases). The CDR3 has 15 residues. Germline values: CDR1 MNHEY, CDR2 SVGEGT. Trimming cost V 6 bases and J 2 bases, with 17 bases left between them. CDR3 nucleotide sequence: TGTGCCAGCAGCTTACGGGATGCAGGGGCCTACGAGCAGTACTTC. Its protein product is CASSLRDAGAYEQYF.

This clone was seen more than once but under ten times. This chain links TRBV30 with TRBJ2-1, with D possibly TRBD2 on 5 matching bases. V lost 8 bases and J 8 bases, leaving 13 bases between the germline ends. The CDR3 is made up of 11 amino acids. Germline V CDR1 and CDR2: GTSNPN, SVGIG (reference sequence). The CDR3 region has the DNA TGTGCCGCGTCCGGGAACTATGAGCAGTTCTTC. Translated: CAASGNYEQFF.

In its sample, this clone was seen a few times. This chain links TRBV5-1 with TRBJ2-1; D may be TRBD2 (5 bases). CDR1 is SGHRS and CDR2 is YFSETQ in the germline V gene. The CDR3 has 14 amino acids. Trimming shortened V by 3 bases and J by 2 bases, and 9 bases separated the two germline ends. The CDR3 loop is CASSSRAPYNEQFF. Here the CDR3 DNA reads TGCGCCAGCAGCTCGCGGGCCCCCTACAATGAGCAGTTCTTC. Supplemented by reference TRBV5-1 and TRBJ2-1, the full variable domain reads KAGVTQTPRYLIKTRGQQVTLSCSPISGHRSVSWYQQTPGQGLQFLFEYFSETQRNKGNFPGRFSGRQFSNSRSEMNVSTLELGDSALYLCASSSRAPYNEQFFGPGTRLTVL.

V usage is TRBV24-1 and J usage is TRBJ2-7; a weak D match, TRBD2 (6 bases). Germline-derived CDR1 and CDR2 are KGHDR and SFDVKD. The length of the CDR3 is 14 residues. V was trimmed by 4 bases and J by 2 bases, leaving 11 bases between them. The DNA of the CDR3 is TGTGCCACCAGTGAATCCGGGAGAACCTACGAGCAGTACTTC. This translates into CATSESGRTYEQYF.

On this clone: This may arise from a read error, as a much more abundant clone is one base away. The chain has TRBV28 and TRBJ2-2; D is uncertain. Germline values: CDR1 MDHEN, CDR2 SYDVKM. Trimming left V 5 bases short and J 2 bases short, with 3 bases between. This CDR3 is 12 amino acids long. In DNA, the CDR3 is TGTGCCAGCAGTACAAACACCGGGGAGCTGTTTTTT. This codes for CASSTNTGELFF.

The chain couples TRBV2 to TRBJ1-2; 12 bases align to TRBD1. The V segment lost 8 bases and the J segment 7 bases; nucleotides outside the gene matches: 8. Germline V CDR1 and CDR2: SNHLY, FYNNEI. The CDR3 is 14 amino acids. The CDR3 region has the DNA TGTGCCAGCGGTCGAGGGACAGGGGGCTTTGGCTACACCTTC. Translation: CASGRGTGGFGYTF.

The CDR3 DNA reads as TGCGCCAGCAGGGGGACAGTCCAAGAGACCCAGTACTTC. Translated: CASRGTVQETQYF. The chain employs TRBV5-1 and TRBJ2-5; TRBD1 agrees at 7 bases. The CDR3 sequence is 13 residues long. Germline assignment: CDR1 SGHRS and CDR2 YFSETQ. J gave up 1 base and V 5 bases, and 2 bases lay outside the gene matches.

The chain links TRBV5-3 to TRBJ1-3; D possibly corresponds to TRBD1 (6 bases). TRBV5-3 is marked as an open reading frame, function uncertain. V was trimmed by 3 bases and J by 0 bases, leaving 13 bases between them. The CDR3 is made up of 16 amino acids. CDR3 DNA: TGTGCCAGAAGCTACAGGGTCTCGGGCTCTGGAAACACCATATATTTT. Amino acid sequence: CARSYRVSGSGNTIYF.